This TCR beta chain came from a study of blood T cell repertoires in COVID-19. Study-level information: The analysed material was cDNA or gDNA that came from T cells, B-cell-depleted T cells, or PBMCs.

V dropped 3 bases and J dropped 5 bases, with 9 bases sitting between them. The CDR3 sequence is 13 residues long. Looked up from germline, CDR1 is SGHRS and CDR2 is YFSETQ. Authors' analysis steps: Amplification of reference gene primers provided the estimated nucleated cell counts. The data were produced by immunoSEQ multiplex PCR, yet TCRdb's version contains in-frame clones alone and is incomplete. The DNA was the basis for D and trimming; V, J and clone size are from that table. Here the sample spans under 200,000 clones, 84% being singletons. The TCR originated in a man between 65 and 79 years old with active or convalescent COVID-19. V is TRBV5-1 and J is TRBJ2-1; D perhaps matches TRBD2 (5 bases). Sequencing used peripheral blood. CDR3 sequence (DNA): TGCGCCAGCAGCTGGGGAGCGGACAATGAGCAGTTCTTC. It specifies CASSWGADNEQFF.